The 9 T cell receptor beta chains given below trace back to one sample, sequenced in a study of shared clonotypes between healthy human individuals. Profiled with immunoSEQ multiplex PCR; TCRdb holds only in-frame clones, not every one. The table shows around 1 million clones, with less than 85% occurring only once. The sequencing input was memory CD4+ T cells sorted from blood. Stated subset: CD45RA-negative fraction. The receptors here all came from a man younger than 35 in good health.

This clone was seen only a few times. This chain links TRBV2 with TRBJ2-6, with D hard to call. This CDR3 is 15 amino acids long. Trimming shortened V by 4 bases and J by 1 base, and 8 bases separated the two germline ends. Germline assignment: CDR1 SNHLY and CDR2 FYNNEI. The CDR3 is CASSGVRSGANVLTF. The CDR3 nucleotides read TGTGCCAGCAGTGGGGTTAGGTCTGGGGCCAACGTCCTGACTTTC. Drawing the rest from reference TRBV2 and TRBJ2-6, the complete variable domain is EPEVTQTPSHQVTQMGQEVILRCVPISNHLYFYWYRQILGQKVEFLVSFYNNEISEKSEIFDDQFSVERPDGSNFTLKIRSTKLEDSAMYFCASSGVRSGANVLTFGAGSRLTVL.

V and J are TRBV14 and TRBJ1-1; D unclear. Trimming pared 4 bases from V and 0 bases from J, leaving 18 bases between. This CDR3 is 17 amino acids long. Looked up from germline, CDR1 is SGHDN and CDR2 is FVKESK. The CDR3 bases are TGTGCCAGCAGCCCCAGAATGACGGGCTCCTTGAACACTGAAGCTTTCTTT. Residues: CASSPRMTGSLNTEAFF. The full variable domain, in which reference TRBV14 and TRBJ1-1 provide the parts outside the CDR3, is EAGVTQFPSHSVIEKGQTVTLRCDPISGHDNLYWYRRVMGKEIKFLLHFVKESKQDESGMPNNRFLAERTGGTYSTLKVQPAELEDSGVYFCASSPRMTGSLNTEAFFGQGTRLTVV.

On this clone itself: Other DNA sequences from this sample encode an identical CDR3 as well. V gene TRBV16 combines with J gene TRBJ2-7; no clear D gene. There are 12 residues in the CDR3. Germline CDR1 KGHSY, CDR2 FQNENV. V was trimmed by 0 bases and J by 4 bases, leaving 4 bases between them. CDR3 sequence (DNA): TGTGCCAGCAGCCAATCGGGGTACGAGCAGTACTTC. Translating gives CASSQSGYEQYF. The full variable domain, in which reference TRBV16 and TRBJ2-7 provide the parts outside the CDR3, is GEEVAQTPKHLVRGEGQKAKLYCAPIKGHSYVFWYQQVLKNEFKFLISFQNENVFDETGMPKERFSAKCLPNSPCSLEIQATKLEDSAVYFCASSQSGYEQYFGPGTRLTVT.

The CDR3 here is CASSLYGRGFTEAFF. The DNA of the CDR3 is TGTGCCAGCAGTTTATATGGCAGGGGGTTCACTGAAGCTTTCTTT. The V and J genes are TRBV28 and TRBJ1-1; TRBD1 aligns across 7 bases. Trimming took 1 base from V and 4 from J; bases not matched to a gene: 6. Germline V CDR1 and CDR2: MDHEN, SYDVKM. The CDR3 contains 15 residues.

The chain employs TRBV25-1 and TRBJ2-7; either TRBD1 or TRBD2 may fit D (6 bases each). In germline, CDR1 is MGHDK, CDR2 SYGVNS. This CDR3 contains 13 residues. Trimming took 3 bases from V and 4 from J, leaving 10 bases between them. CDR3 bases: TGTGCCAGCAGTGACACAGGGAGGTACGAGCAGTACTTC. The encoded protein is CASSDTGRYEQYF.

Comments on this clone: The same CDR3 is also encoded by other DNA sequences in this sample. This sequence joins TRBV5-1 and TRBJ2-3; D perhaps matches TRBD1 (6 bases). V was cut by 0 bases and J by 5 bases, with 10 bases left in between. This CDR3 spans 14 amino acids. In germline, CDR1 is SGHRS, CDR2 YFSETQ. The CDR3 sequence: CASSLEPGVDTQYF. The CDR3 nucleotides are TGCGCCAGCAGCTTGGAGCCAGGGGTAGATACGCAGTATTTT.

J is TRBJ2-3 and V is TRBV9; 13 positions match TRBD2. V trimming: 4 bases; J trimming: 5 bases; junction bases outside the gene matches: 7. This CDR3 region has 16 residues. Germline CDR1 SGDLS, CDR2 YYNGEE. The CDR3 DNA reads as TGTGCCAGCAGCTCCGCTCGGACTAGCGGGGGAGATACGCAGTATTTT. This sequence encodes CASSSARTSGGDTQYF.

The chain uses TRBV7-3 and TRBJ1-5, with D perhaps matching TRBD1 (5 bases). The CDR3 extends over 16 amino acids. Germline lookup yields CDR1 SGHTA and CDR2 FQGTGA. V shed 1 base and J shed 5 bases, with 15 bases lying between them. The CDR3 nucleotides are TGTGCCAGCAGCTTAAACCGGACACCACACGATCAGCCCCAGCATTTT. This sequence encodes CASSLNRTPHDQPQHF.

Worth noting for this clone: Other DNA sequences from this sample encode an identical CDR3 as well. This chain connects TRBV5-1 to TRBJ2-7, with D perhaps matching TRBD1 (6 bases). V lost 1 base, J lost 1 base, and 9 bases lay in between. From germline, CDR1 is SGHRS and CDR2 YFSETQ. The CDR3 runs to 14 residues. As DNA, the CDR3 is TGCGCCAGCAGCTTGTTAGGGGGTTCCTACGAGCAGTACTTC. Translation gives CASSLLGGSYEQYF. Full variable domain (missing parts from reference TRBV5-1 and TRBJ2-7): KAGVTQTPRYLIKTRGQQVTLSCSPISGHRSVSWYQQTPGQGLQFLFEYFSETQRNKGNFPGRFSGRQFSNSRSEMNVSTLELGDSALYLCASSLLGGSYEQYFGPGTRLTVT.